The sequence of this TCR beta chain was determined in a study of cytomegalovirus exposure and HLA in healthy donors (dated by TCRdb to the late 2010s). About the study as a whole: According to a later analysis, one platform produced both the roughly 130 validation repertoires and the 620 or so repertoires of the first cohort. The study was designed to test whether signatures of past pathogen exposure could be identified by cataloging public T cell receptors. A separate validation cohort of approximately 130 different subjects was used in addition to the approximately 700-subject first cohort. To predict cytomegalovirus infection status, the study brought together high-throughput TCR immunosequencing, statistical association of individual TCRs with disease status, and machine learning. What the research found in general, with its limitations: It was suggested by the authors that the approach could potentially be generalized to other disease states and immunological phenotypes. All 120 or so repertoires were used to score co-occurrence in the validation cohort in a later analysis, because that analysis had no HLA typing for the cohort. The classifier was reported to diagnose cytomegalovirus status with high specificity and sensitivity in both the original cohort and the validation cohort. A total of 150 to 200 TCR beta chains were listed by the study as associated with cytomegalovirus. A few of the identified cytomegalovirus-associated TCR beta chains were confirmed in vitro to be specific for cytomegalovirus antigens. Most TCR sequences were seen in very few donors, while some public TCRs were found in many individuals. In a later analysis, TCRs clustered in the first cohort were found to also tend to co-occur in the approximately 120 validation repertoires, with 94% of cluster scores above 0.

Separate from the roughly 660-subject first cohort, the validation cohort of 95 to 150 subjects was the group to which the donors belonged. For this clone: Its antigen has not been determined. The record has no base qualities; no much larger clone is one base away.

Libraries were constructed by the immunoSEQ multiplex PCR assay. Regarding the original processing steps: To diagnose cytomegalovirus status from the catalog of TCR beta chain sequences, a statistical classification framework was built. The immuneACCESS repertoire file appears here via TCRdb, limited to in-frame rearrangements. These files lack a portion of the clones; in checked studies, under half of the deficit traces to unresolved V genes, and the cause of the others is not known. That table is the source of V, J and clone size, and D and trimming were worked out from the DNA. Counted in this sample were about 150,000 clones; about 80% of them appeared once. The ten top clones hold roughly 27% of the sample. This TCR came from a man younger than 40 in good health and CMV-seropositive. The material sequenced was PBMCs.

The CDR3: CSVTRTGEAFF. Read as DNA, the sequence is TGCAGCGTCACCCGGACAGGTGAAGCTTTCTTT. Here the chain combines TRBV29-1 and TRBJ1-1, and 7 junctional nucleotides match TRBD1. The germline V and J ends show losses of 6 bases and 7 bases respectively, and no gene match explains 5 bases of the junction. The CDR3, cysteine through phenylalanine, is 11 amino acids long. Solely the CDR3 DNA is kept, with 33 bases framed from the first base. Sequences SQVTM (CDR1) and ANQGSEA (CDR2) are obtained from the germline V gene.